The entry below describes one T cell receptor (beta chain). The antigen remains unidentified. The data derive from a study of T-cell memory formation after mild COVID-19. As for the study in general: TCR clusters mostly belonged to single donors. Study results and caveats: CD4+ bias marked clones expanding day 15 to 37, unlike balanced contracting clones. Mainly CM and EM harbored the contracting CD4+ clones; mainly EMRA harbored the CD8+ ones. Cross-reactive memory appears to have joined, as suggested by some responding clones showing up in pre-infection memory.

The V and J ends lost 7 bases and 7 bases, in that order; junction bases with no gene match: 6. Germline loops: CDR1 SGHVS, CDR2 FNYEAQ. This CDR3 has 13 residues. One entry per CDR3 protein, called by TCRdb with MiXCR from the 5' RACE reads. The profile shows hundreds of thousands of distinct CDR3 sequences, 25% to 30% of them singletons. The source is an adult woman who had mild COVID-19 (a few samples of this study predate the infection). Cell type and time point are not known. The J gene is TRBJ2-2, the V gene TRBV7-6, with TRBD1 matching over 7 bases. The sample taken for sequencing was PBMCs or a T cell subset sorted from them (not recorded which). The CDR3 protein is CASTHTGVGELFF. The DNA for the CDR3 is TGTGCCAGCACTCACACAGGGGTCGGGGAGCTGTTTTTT.